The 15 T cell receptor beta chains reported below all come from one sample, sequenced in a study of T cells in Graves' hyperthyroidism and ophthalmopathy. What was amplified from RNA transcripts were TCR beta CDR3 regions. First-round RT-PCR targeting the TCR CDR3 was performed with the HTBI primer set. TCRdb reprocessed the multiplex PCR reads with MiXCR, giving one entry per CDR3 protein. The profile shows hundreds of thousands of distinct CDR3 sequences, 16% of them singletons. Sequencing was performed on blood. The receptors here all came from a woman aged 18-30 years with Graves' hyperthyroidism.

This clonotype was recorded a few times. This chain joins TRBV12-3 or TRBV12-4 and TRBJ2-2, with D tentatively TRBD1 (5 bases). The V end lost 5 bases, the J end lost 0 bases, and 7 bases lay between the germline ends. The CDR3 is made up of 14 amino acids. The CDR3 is CASSDRTNTGELFF. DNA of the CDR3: TGTGCCAGCAGTGACAGAACGAACACCGGGGAGCTGTTTTTT.

CDR3 protein: CATRDPRGYTF. In DNA, the CDR3 is TGTGCCACTCGGGACCCGCGGGGCTACACCTTC. The chain uses TRBV19 and TRBJ1-2; D may be TRBD1 (5 bases). Germline V gene sequence: CDR1 LNHDA, CDR2 SQIVND (reference sequence). Trimming shortened V by 10 bases and J by 8 bases, and 14 bases separated the two germline ends. The CDR3 extends over 11 amino acids.

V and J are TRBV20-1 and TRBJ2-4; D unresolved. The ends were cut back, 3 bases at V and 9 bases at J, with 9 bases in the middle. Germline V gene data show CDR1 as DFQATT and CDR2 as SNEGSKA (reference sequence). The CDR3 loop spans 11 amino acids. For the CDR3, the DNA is TGCAGTGCTAGGACCATTGCCATTCAGTACTTC. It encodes CSARTIAIQYF.

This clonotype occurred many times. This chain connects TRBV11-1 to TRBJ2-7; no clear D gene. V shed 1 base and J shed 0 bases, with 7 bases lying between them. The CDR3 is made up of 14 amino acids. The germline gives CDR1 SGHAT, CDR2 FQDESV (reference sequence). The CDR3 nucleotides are TGTGCCAGCAGCTTAGTGGGTAGCTCCTACGAGCAGTACTTC. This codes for CASSLVGSSYEQYF.

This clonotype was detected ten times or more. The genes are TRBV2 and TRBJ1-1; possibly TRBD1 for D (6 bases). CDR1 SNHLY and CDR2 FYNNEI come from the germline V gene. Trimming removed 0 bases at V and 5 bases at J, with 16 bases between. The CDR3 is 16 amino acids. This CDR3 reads CASSEAMQGRKTEAFF. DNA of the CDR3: TGTGCCAGCAGTGAAGCGATGCAGGGGAGGAAGACTGAAGCTTTCTTT.

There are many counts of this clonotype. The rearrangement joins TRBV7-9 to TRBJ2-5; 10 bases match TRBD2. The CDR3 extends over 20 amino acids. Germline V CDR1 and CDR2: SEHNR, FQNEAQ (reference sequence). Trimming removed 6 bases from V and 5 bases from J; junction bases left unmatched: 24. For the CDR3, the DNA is TGTGCCAGCAGTTACCCTTCGTCGCGGGGGCTAGCGGGGGCCAGGGAGACCCAGTACTTC. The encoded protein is CASSYPSSRGLAGARETQYF.

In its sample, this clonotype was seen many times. The CDR3 is CASSSVAENTEAFF. Here the CDR3 DNA reads TGTGCCAGCAGTTCGGTCGCGGAGAACACTGAAGCTTTCTTT. The V gene is TRBV12-3 or TRBV12-4, the J gene TRBJ1-1; no firm D call. The CDR3 loop spans 14 amino acids. The V gene lost 4 bases and the J gene lost 1 base, with 10 bases spanning the gap.

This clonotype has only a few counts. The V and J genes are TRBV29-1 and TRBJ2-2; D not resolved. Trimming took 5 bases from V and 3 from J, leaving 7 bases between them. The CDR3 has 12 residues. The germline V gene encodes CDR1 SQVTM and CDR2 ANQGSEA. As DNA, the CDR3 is TGCAGCGTTCGGTCCTACACCGGGGAGCTGTTTTTT. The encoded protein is CSVRSYTGELFF.

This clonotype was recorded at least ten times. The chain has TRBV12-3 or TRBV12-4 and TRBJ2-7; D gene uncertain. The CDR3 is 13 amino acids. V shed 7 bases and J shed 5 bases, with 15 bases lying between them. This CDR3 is CASNLGPLHEQYF. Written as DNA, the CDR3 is TGTGCCAGCAACCTAGGACCTCTACACGAGCAGTACTTC.

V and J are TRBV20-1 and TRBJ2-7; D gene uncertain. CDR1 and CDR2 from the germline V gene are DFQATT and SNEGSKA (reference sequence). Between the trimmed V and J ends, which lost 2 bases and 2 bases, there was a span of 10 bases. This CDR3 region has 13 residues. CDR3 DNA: TGCAGTGCTAGAATGGACGTTACCTACGAGCAGTACTTC. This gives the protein CSARMDVTYEQYF.

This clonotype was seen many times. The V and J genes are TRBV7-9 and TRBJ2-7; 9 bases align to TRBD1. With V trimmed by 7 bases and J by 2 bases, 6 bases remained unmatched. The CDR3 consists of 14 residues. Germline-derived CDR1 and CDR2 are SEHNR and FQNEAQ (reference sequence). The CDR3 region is CASNQQGAAYEQYF. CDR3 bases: TGTGCCAGCAACCAACAGGGGGCGGCCTACGAGCAGTACTTC. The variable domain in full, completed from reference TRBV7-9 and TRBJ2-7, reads DTGVSQNPRHKITKRGQNVTFRCDPISEHNRLYWYRQTLGQGPEFLTYFQNEAQLEKSRLLSDRFSAERPKGSFSTLEIQRTEQGDSAMYLCASNQQGAAYEQYFGPGTRLTVT.

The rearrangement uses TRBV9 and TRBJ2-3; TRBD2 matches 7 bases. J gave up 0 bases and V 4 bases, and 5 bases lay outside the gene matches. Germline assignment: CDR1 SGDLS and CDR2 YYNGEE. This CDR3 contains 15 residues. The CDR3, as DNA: TGTGCCAGCAGCTCCCGCGGGGGTAGCACAGATACGCAGTATTTT. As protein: CASSSRGGSTDTQYF. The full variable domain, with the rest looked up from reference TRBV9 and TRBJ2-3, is DSGVTQTPKHLITATGQRVTLRCSPRSGDLSVYWYQQSLDQGLQFLIQYYNGEERAKGNILERFSAQQFPDLHSELNLSSLELGDSALYFCASSSRGGSTDTQYFGPGTRLTVL.

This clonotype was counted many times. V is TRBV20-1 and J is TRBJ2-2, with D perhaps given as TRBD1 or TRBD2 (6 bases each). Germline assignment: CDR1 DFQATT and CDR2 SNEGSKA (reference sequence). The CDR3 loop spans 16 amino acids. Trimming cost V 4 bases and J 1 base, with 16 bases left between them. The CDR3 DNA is TGCAGTGCTATAGCGGTCGGACAGAAGAACACCGGGGAGCTGTTTTTT. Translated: CSAIAVGQKNTGELFF.

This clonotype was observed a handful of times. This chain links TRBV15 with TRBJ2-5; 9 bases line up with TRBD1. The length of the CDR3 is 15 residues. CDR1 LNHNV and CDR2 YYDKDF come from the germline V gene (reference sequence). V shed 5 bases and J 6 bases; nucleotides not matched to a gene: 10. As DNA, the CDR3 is TGTGCCACCAGCGTCCCGGGACAGGGCAGGAAGACCCAGTACTTC. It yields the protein CATSVPGQGRKTQYF. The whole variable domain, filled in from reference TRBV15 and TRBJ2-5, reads DAMVIQNPRYQVTQFGKPVTLSCSQTLNHNVMYWYQQKSSQAPKLLFHYYDKDFNNEADTPDNFQSRRPNTSFCFLDIRSPGLGDTAMYLCATSVPGQGRKTQYFGPGTRLLVL.

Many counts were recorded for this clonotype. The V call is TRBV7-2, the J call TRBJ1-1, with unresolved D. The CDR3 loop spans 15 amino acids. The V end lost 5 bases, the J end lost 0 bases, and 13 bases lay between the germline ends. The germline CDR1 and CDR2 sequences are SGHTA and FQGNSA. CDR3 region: CASSAAGRMNTEAFF. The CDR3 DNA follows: TGTGCCAGCAGCGCGGCTGGACGTATGAACACTGAAGCTTTCTTT.